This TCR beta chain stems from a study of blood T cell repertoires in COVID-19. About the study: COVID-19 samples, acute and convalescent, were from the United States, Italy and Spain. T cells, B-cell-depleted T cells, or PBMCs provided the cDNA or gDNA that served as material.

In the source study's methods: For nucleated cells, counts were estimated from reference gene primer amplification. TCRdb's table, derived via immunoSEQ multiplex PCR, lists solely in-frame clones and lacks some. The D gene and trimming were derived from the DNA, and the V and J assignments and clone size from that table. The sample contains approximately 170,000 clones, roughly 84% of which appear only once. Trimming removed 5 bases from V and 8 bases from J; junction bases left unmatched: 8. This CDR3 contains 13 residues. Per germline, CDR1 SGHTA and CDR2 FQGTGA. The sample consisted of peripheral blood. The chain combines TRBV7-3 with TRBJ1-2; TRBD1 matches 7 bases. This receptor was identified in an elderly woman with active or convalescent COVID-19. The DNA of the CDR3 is TGTGCCAGCAGCCCCGACAGGGTAGGAGGCTACACCTTC. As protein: CASSPDRVGGYTF.